These 31 T cell receptor beta chains were sequenced from one sample in a study of neoadjuvant anti-PD-1 for oral cavity cancer. TCRdb keeps only in-frame clones here, not all; method: immunoSEQ multiplex PCR. This table has 15,000 or so clones, about 70% appearing once. This material consisted of PBMCs, taken before nivolumab (anti-PD-1) treatment. These TCRs come from a person aged 35 to 85 with oral cavity squamous cell carcinoma.

The chain carries TRBV6-1 and TRBJ1-2, with 8 bases lining up with TRBD1. V lost 1 base to trimming and J lost 6 bases; unmatched junction nucleotides: 4. Germline assignment: CDR1 MNHNS and CDR2 SASEGT. The CDR3 totals 14 residues. The chain's CDR3 is CASSEVAGGHGYTF. DNA for the CDR3: TGTGCCAGCAGTGAAGTGGCAGGGGGCCATGGCTACACCTTC.

This rearrangement joins TRBV18 to TRBJ1-2; TRBD1 is a possible D gene (6 bases). This CDR3 has 12 amino acids. Looked up from germline, CDR1 is KGHSH and CDR2 is LQKENI. Trimming shortened V by 6 bases and J by 7 bases, and 12 bases separated the two germline ends. This CDR3 reads CASSPIQGGYTF. DNA for the CDR3: TGTGCCAGCTCGCCCATACAGGGTGGCTACACCTTC. Together with reference TRBV18 and TRBJ1-2, the CDR3 gives the full variable domain: NAGVMQNPRHLVRRRGQEARLRCSPMKGHSHVYWYRQLPEEGLKFMVYLQKENIIDESGMPKERFSAEFPKEGPSILRIQQVVRGDSAAYFCASSPIQGGYTFGSGTRLTVV.

This clone was detected only once. The chain joins TRBV28 to TRBJ2-7; TRBD1 is a possible D gene (5 bases). The CDR3 contains 12 residues. The germline V gene has CDR1 MDHEN and CDR2 SYDVKM. Trimming took 2 bases from V and 5 from J, leaving 7 bases between them. As DNA, the CDR3 is TGTGCCAGCAGTTTAAGGGGTGACGAGCAGTACTTC. Amino acid sequence: CASSLRGDEQYF.

V and J are TRBV30 and TRBJ1-1; weak D call: TRBD1 (5 bases). With 1 base removed from V and 4 bases from J, the gap between germline ends came to 16 bases. This CDR3 contains 15 residues. The V gene's germline CDR1 is GTSNPN and CDR2 SVGIG (reference sequence). CDR3 protein: CAWSAHASRATEAFF. CDR3 nucleotide sequence: TGTGCCTGGAGTGCCCATGCATCCAGGGCCACTGAAGCTTTCTTT.

V usage is TRBV6-1 and J usage is TRBJ2-7, with D perhaps matching TRBD1 or TRBD2 (5 bases each). There are 15 residues in the CDR3. The germline CDR1 and CDR2 sequences are MNHNS and SASEGT. With 3 bases removed from V and 0 bases from J, the gap between germline ends came to 12 bases. CDR3: CASSEWAGASYEQYF. The CDR3, as DNA: TGTGCCAGCAGTGAGTGGGCCGGGGCCTCCTACGAGCAGTACTTC.

The V and J genes are TRBV7-6 and TRBJ2-7; D assignment may be TRBD1 or TRBD2 (5 bases each). The CDR3 is 16 amino acids. CDR1 is SGHVS and CDR2 is FNYEAQ in the germline V gene. V lost 5 bases to trimming and J lost 4 bases, with 21 bases between them. The CDR3 region has the DNA TGTGCCAGCAGCCCCCTCCCCGGGACGACCAATTACGAGCAGTACTTC. Translation gives CASSPLPGTTNYEQYF.

The chain uses TRBV5-1 and TRBJ1-2; D gene uncertain. Germline V lookup: CDR1 SGHRS, CDR2 YFSETQ. The CDR3 spans 16 residues. V was shortened by 0 bases and J by 2 bases, with 14 bases between the two germline ends. CDR3 protein: CASSLAQDGWNYGYTF. CDR3 DNA: TGCGCCAGCAGCTTGGCGCAGGACGGATGGAACTATGGCTACACCTTC. The variable domain in full, completed from reference TRBV5-1 and TRBJ1-2, reads KAGVTQTPRYLIKTRGQQVTLSCSPISGHRSVSWYQQTPGQGLQFLFEYFSETQRNKGNFPGRFSGRQFSNSRSEMNVSTLELGDSALYLCASSLAQDGWNYGYTFGSGTRLTVV.

In its sample, this clone was seen a few times. The chain carries TRBV4-1 and TRBJ2-7, with TRBD2 matching 9 bases. Germline loops: CDR1 MGHRA, CDR2 YSYEKL. V lost 1 base, J lost 4 bases, and 11 bases stayed unmatched. The CDR3 totals 17 residues. CDR3 sequence: CASSQGPYSGSGYEQYF. CDR3 in DNA: TGCGCCAGCAGCCAAGGACCCTATAGCGGGAGCGGATACGAGCAGTACTTC.

This clone was observed a handful of times. The J gene is TRBJ2-1, the V gene TRBV19; either TRBD1 or TRBD2 may supply D (6 bases each). Deletions cut 1 base from V and 1 base from J, with 17 bases between. Germline V gene sequence: CDR1 LNHDA, CDR2 SQIVND (reference sequence). CDR3 length equals 18 residues. This CDR3 reads CASSIGWRGRRSYNEQFF. CDR3 bases: TGTGCCAGTAGTATAGGGTGGAGGGGGAGAAGGTCCTACAATGAGCAGTTCTTC. The variable domain in full, completed from reference TRBV19 and TRBJ2-1, reads DGGITQSPKYLFRKEGQNVTLSCEQNLNHDAMYWYRQDPGQGLRLIYYSQIVNDFQKGDIAEGYSVSREKKESFPLTVTSAQKNPTAFYLCASSIGWRGRRSYNEQFFGPGTRLTVL.

The chain is built from TRBV4-1 and TRBJ1-4, with D possibly TRBD1 on 5 matching bases. The V end lost 4 bases, the J end lost 8 bases, and 20 bases lay between the germline ends. The germline gives CDR1 MGHRA, CDR2 YSYEKL. CDR3 size: 16 residues. CDR3 sequence: CASSPQAPGLGEKLFF. The CDR3 DNA is TGCGCCAGCAGCCCCCAGGCCCCAGGGCTGGGGGAAAAACTGTTTTTT.

J is TRBJ2-5 and V is TRBV29-1; D might be TRBD1 (6 bases). The CDR3 loop spans 14 amino acids. Looked up from germline, CDR1 is SQVTM and CDR2 is ANQGSEA. V lost 2 bases and J lost 5, with 15 bases in between. The CDR3 sequence is CSVEKSRGAETQYF. Written as DNA, the CDR3 is TGCAGCGTTGAAAAGTCCAGGGGAGCGGAGACCCAGTACTTC.

This rearrangement joins TRBV10-3 to TRBJ1-5; 7 bases are a match to TRBD1. V shed 4 bases and J 3 bases; nucleotides not matched to a gene: 6. This CDR3 has 15 residues. From germline, CDR1 is ENHRY and CDR2 SYGVKD. The CDR3, as DNA: TGTGCCATCAGTGGGCGGGGACAGCCCAATCAGCCCCAGCATTTT. This gives the protein CAISGRGQPNQPQHF.

The rearrangement uses TRBV28 and TRBJ2-3; perhaps D is TRBD1 or TRBD2 (5 bases each). CDR1 is MDHEN and CDR2 is SYDVKM in the germline V gene. V lost 7 bases and J 0 bases, leaving 11 bases between the germline ends. The CDR3 covers 14 residues. The CDR3 loop reads CASNKGESTDTQYF. DNA for the CDR3: TGTGCCAGCAATAAAGGGGAGAGCACAGATACGCAGTATTTT.

In this sample, this clone turned up a few times. The chain employs TRBV5-1 and TRBJ2-3; TRBD1 might be the D (6 bases). The CDR3 is 14 residues long. V was pared by 6 bases and J by 1 base, with 12 bases between. Germline assignment: CDR1 SGHRS and CDR2 YFSETQ. For the CDR3, the DNA is TGCGCCAGCAAACAGGGTGGAGGCACAGATACGCAGTATTTT. As protein: CASKQGGGTDTQYF.

V usage is TRBV6-5 and J usage is TRBJ1-3, with D unresolved. The CDR3 spans 15 residues. Trimming pared 2 bases from V and 0 bases from J, leaving 8 bases between. Germline CDR1 is MNHEY and CDR2 is SVGAGI. CDR3: CASSYGINSGNTIYF. For the CDR3, the DNA is TGTGCCAGCAGTTACGGAATCAACTCTGGAAACACCATATATTTT.

The genes are TRBV14 and TRBJ2-7, with TRBD1 matching 8 bases. Germline V gene sequence: CDR1 SGHDN, CDR2 FVKESK. The CDR3 is 14 amino acids. V shed 4 bases, J shed 5 bases, and the junction held 7 bases outside the gene matches. CDR3 residues: CASSPRTGTHEQYF. CDR3 DNA: TGTGCCAGCAGCCCTAGGACAGGGACTCACGAGCAGTACTTC.

The chain carries TRBV21-1 and TRBJ1-2. TRBV21-1 is a pseudogene. The CDR3 runs to 16 residues. The CDR3 spells CASRIPGDDPSYGYTF. The CDR3 nucleotides read TGTGCCAGCAGGATACCGGGGGACGATCCTAGCTATGGCTACACCTTC.

The chain employs TRBV5-1 and TRBJ2-2; 7 bases agree with TRBD2. Germline V lookup: CDR1 SGHRS, CDR2 YFSETQ. J gave up 5 bases and V 4 bases, and 8 bases lay outside the gene matches. CDR3 length: 15 residues. The DNA for the CDR3 is TGCGCCAGCAGCCCGGGAGGAAGGGGTACCGGGGAGCTGTTTTTT. This codes for CASSPGGRGTGELFF.

This clone was seen a single time. The V gene is TRBV5-4, the J gene TRBJ2-1, with TRBD2 identical over 9 bases. The CDR3 runs 16 residues. Germline V gives CDR1 SGHNT, CDR2 YYREEE (reference sequence). V was pared by 4 bases and J by 13 bases, with 18 bases of the junction left unmatched. CDR3 nucleotides: TGTGCCAGCAGCCTGGACCTAGCGGGGAGCAACTGGGGCCAGTTCTTC. This gives the protein CASSLDLAGSNWGQFF.

This chain joins TRBV30 and TRBJ2-7, with TRBD2 identical over 8 bases. The CDR3 covers 15 residues. Germline V gene sequence: CDR1 GTSNPN, CDR2 SVGIG (reference sequence). V was pared by 2 bases and J by 6 bases, with 12 bases of the junction left unmatched. The CDR3 nucleotides read TGTGCCTGGAGTCCCAGAGCGGGAGCTCCCGGCGAGCAGTACTTC. It yields the protein CAWSPRAGAPGEQYF.

This clone was seen a handful of times. The V and J genes are TRBV28 and TRBJ1-5, with 9 bases matching TRBD1. Germline-derived CDR1 and CDR2 are MDHEN and SYDVKM. V gave up 7 bases and J gave up 3 bases; unmatched junction bases: 7. The CDR3 runs to 15 residues. The DNA of the CDR3 is TGTGCCAGCACCTCCGGGACAGGGCCCAATCAGCCCCAGCATTTT. Amino acids: CASTSGTGPNQPQHF.

This clone has more than one count but fewer than ten. J is TRBJ1-2 and V is TRBV9; the match to TRBD1 covers 8 bases. The CDR3 runs to 15 residues. V lost 0 bases to trimming and J lost 4 bases; unmatched junction nucleotides: 5. The germline V gene has CDR1 SGDLS and CDR2 YYNGEE. The CDR3 loop reads CASSVGDRGSYGYTF. The CDR3 DNA follows: TGTGCCAGCAGCGTAGGCGACAGGGGCTCCTATGGCTACACCTTC.

This clone was recorded a few times. The rearrangement links TRBV7-3 to TRBJ1-2; tentative D call: TRBD1 (5 bases). The V end lost 5 bases, the J end lost 4 bases, and 11 bases lay between the germline ends. In germline, CDR1 is SGHTA, CDR2 FQGTGA. The CDR3 spans 13 residues. The CDR3 loop reads CASSDDSIYGYTF. The CDR3 DNA reads TGTGCCAGCAGCGACGACAGTATCTATGGCTACACCTTC.

This chain links TRBV30 with TRBJ2-7, with 15 bases aligning to TRBD2. With 4 bases clipped from V and 5 bases from J, the junction kept 12 bases outside the gene matches. Germline CDR1 is GTSNPN and CDR2 is SVGIG (reference sequence). The CDR3 sequence is 17 residues long. As DNA, the CDR3 is TGTGCCTGGAACGGTCGGACTAGCGGGAGGGCCAGCCACGAGCAGTACTTC. It yields the protein CAWNGRTSGRASHEQYF.

This sequence joins TRBV6-5 and TRBJ2-2; possibly TRBD2 for D (6 bases). The CDR3 covers 13 residues. The V and J ends lost 4 bases and 7 bases respectively, with 10 bases between them. CDR1 and CDR2 (germline): MNHEY, SVGAGI. CDR3 sequence (DNA): TGTGCCAGCAGTTCAGTGGGGGGCGGGGAGCTGTTTTTT. Protein sequence: CASSSVGGGELFF.

This clone came up a few times. This chain links TRBV6-5 with TRBJ1-1; D gene unclear. Germline lookup yields CDR1 MNHEY and CDR2 SVGAGI. With 1 base removed from V and 4 bases from J, the gap between germline ends came to 16 bases. The CDR3 loop spans 16 amino acids. The CDR3 DNA is TGTGCCAGCAGTTACTGGTCATATACGGGCGTCACTGAAGCTTTCTTT. It yields the protein CASSYWSYTGVTEAFF.

DNA of the CDR3: TGTGCCACCAGCAGCACAGGGAGCTCTGGAAACACCATATATTTT. Its translation: CATSSTGSSGNTIYF. The chain has TRBV15 and TRBJ1-3, with D possibly matching TRBD1 (6 bases). The germline V gene has CDR1 LNHNV and CDR2 YYDKDF (reference sequence). Trimming removed 3 bases from V and 0 bases from J, with 9 bases in between. The CDR3 loop spans 15 amino acids.

The chain uses TRBV27 and TRBJ1-1; tentatively, D is TRBD1 (5 bases). Germline V gives CDR1 MNHEY, CDR2 SMNVEV (reference sequence). Trimming cost V 4 bases and J 4 bases, with 16 bases left between them. The CDR3 has 15 residues. CDR3 in amino acids: CASSSILGTSTEAFF. The CDR3 DNA follows: TGTGCCAGCAGTTCGATCCTTGGGACCTCCACTGAAGCTTTCTTT.

This clone showed up just a few times. This chain uses TRBV4-2 with TRBJ1-1; perhaps TRBD1 as D (5 bases). Trimming cost V 4 bases and J 5 bases, with 14 bases left between them. The CDR3 spans 14 residues. Germline CDR1 and CDR2: LGHNA and YNFKEQ. The CDR3: CASSLHGGETEAFF. The CDR3 DNA is TGTGCCAGCAGCCTTCATGGGGGGGAAACTGAAGCTTTCTTT.

This clone was recorded once. The chain is built from TRBV7-9 and TRBJ2-1; the match to TRBD1 covers 11 bases. This CDR3 spans 16 amino acids. Trimming took 5 bases from V and 10 from J; bases not matched to a gene: 13. In germline, CDR1 is SEHNR, CDR2 FQNEAQ (reference sequence). The CDR3 region is CASSRRTGGAPGEQFF. CDR3 coding DNA: TGTGCCAGCAGCCGCCGGACAGGGGGCGCCCCGGGAGAGCAGTTCTTC.

This clone was seen a few times. This chain links TRBV5-6 with TRBJ1-2; possibly TRBD1 for D (6 bases). Germline V lookup: CDR1 SGHDT, CDR2 YYEEEE. CDR3 length equals 15 residues. V was trimmed by 2 bases and J by 0 bases, leaving 11 bases between them. The CDR3 DNA reads as TGTGCCAGCAGCTTTGGACAGAACTCTAACTATGGCTACACCTTC. Translation gives CASSFGQNSNYGYTF.